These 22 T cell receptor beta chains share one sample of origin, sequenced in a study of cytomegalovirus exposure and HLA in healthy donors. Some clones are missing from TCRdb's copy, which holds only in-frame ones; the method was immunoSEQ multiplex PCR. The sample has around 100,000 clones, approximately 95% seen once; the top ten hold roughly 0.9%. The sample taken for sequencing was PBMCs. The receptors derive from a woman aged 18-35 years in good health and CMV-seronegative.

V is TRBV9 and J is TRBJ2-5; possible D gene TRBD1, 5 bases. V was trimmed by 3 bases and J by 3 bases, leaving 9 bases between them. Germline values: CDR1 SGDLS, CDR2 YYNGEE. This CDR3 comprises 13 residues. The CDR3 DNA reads TGTGCCAGCAGCGGAGACAGCGAAGAGACCCAGTACTTC. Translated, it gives CASSGDSEETQYF.

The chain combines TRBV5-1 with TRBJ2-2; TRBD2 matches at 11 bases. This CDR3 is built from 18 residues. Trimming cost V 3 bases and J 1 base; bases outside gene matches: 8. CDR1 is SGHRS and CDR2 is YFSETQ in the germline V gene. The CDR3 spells CASSWGAGLAGNTGELFF. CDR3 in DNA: TGCGCCAGCAGCTGGGGGGCCGGACTAGCGGGGAACACCGGGGAGCTGTTTTTT.

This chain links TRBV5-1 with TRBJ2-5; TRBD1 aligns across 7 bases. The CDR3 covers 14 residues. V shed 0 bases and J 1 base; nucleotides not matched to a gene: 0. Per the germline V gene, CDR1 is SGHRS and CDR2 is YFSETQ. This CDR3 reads CASSLGQGQETQYF. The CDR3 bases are TGCGCCAGCAGCTTGGGACAGGGCCAAGAGACCCAGTACTTC.

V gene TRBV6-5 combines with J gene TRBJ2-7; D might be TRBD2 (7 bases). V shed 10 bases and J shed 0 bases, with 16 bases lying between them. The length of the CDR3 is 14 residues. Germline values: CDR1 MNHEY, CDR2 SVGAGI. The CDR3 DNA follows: TGTGCCACTCGAACCGCGGGGGCCTCCTACGAGCAGTACTTC. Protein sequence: CATRTAGASYEQYF.

The CDR3 nucleotides are TGTGCCAGTAGTCCCGGGACAGGGGGAAGGGAGCAGTACTTC. This gives the protein CASSPGTGGREQYF. V gene TRBV19 combines with J gene TRBJ2-7, with 11 bases identical to TRBD1. This CDR3 is built from 14 residues. Germline-derived CDR1 and CDR2 are LNHDA and SQIVND (reference sequence). With 5 bases clipped from V and 7 bases from J, the junction kept 7 bases outside the gene matches.

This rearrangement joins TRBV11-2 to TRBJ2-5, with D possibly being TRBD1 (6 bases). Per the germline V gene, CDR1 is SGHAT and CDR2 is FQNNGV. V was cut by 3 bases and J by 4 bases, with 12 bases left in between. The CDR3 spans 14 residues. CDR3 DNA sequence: TGTGCCAGCAGCTTCCCTCAGGGGATAGAGACCCAGTACTTC. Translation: CASSFPQGIETQYF.

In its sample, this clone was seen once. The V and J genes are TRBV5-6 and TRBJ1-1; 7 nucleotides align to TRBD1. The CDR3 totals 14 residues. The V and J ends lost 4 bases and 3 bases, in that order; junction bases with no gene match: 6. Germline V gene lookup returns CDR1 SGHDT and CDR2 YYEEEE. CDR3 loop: CASSTRQGDTEAFF. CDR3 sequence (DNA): TGTGCCAGCAGCACGAGACAGGGAGACACTGAAGCTTTCTTT.

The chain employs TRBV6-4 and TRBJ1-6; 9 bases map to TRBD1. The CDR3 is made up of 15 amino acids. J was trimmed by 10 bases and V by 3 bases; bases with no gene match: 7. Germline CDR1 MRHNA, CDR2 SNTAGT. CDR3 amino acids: CASSEAGTGNSPLHF. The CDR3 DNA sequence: TGTGCCAGCAGTGAGGCCGGGACAGGGAACTCACCCCTCCACTTT.

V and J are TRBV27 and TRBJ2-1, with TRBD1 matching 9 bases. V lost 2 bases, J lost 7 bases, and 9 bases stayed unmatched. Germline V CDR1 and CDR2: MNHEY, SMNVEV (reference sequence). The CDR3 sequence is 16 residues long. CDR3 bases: TGTGCCAGCAGTTTAGGGGGGACAGGGTTTGGGAATGAGCAGTTCTTC. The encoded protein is CASSLGGTGFGNEQFF.

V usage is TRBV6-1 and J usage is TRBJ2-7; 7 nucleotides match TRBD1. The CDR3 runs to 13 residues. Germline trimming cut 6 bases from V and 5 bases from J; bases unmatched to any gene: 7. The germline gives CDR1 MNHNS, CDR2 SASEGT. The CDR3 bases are TGTGCCAGCAGAATAGACAGGGTCCACGAGCAGTACTTC. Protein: CASRIDRVHEQYF.

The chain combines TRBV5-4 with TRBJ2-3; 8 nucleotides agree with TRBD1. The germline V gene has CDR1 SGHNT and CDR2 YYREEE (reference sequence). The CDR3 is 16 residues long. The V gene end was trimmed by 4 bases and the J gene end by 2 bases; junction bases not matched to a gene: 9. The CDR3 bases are TGTGCCAGCAGCCCCGGAGCCCAGGGGGCCACAGATACGCAGTATTTT. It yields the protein CASSPGAQGATDTQYF.

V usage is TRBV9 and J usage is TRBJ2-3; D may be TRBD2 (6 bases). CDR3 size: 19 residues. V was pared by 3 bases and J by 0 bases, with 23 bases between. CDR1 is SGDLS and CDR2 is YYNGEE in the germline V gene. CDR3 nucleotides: TGTGCCAGCAGCGCCCGCCATCACAGTGGGAGGACTAGCACAGATACGCAGTATTTT. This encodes CASSARHHSGRTSTDTQYF.

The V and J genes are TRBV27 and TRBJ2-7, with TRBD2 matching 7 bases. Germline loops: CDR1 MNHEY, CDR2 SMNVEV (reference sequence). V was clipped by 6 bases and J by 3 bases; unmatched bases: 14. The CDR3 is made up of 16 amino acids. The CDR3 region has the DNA TGTGCCAGCAGCCGAGGTCTAGCGGAAGGGGTCTACGAGCAGTACTTC. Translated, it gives CASSRGLAEGVYEQYF.

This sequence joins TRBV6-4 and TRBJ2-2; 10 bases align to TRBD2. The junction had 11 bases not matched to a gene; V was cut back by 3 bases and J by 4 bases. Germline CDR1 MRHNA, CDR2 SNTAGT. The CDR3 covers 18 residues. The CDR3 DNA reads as TGTGCCAGCAGTGATGAGATTTCTAGCGGGAGAGGCACCGGGGAGCTGTTTTTT. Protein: CASSDEISSGRGTGELFF.

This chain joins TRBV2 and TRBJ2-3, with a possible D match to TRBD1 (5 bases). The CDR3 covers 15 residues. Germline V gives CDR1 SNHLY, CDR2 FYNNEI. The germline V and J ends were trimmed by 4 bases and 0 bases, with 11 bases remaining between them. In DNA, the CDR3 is TGTGCCAGCAGTGTAAGTCCAGGGAGCACAGATACGCAGTATTTT. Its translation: CASSVSPGSTDTQYF.

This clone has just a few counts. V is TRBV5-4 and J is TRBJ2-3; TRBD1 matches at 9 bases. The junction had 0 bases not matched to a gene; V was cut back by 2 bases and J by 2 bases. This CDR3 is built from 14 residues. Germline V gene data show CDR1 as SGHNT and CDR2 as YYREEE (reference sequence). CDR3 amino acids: CASSLQGATDTQYF. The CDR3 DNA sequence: TGTGCCAGCAGCTTACAGGGGGCCACAGATACGCAGTATTTT. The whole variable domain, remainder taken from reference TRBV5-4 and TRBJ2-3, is ETGVTQSPTHLIKTRGQQVTLRCSSQSGHNTVSWYQQALGQGPQFIFQYYREEENGRGNFPPRFSGLQFPNYSSELNVNALELDDSALYLCASSLQGATDTQYFGPGTRLTVL.

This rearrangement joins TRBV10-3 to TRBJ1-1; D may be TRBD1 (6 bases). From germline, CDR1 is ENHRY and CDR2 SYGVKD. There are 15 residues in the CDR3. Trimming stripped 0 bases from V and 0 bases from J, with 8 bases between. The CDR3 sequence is CAISESGTLNTEAFF. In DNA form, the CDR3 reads TGTGCCATCAGTGAGTCGGGGACACTGAACACTGAAGCTTTCTTT.

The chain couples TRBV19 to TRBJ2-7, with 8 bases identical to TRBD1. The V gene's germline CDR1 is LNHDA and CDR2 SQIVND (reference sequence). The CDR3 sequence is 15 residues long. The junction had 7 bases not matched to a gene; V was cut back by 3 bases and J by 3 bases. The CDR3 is CASSIADREDYEQYF. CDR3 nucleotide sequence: TGTGCCAGTAGTATCGCGGACAGGGAGGACTACGAGCAGTACTTC.

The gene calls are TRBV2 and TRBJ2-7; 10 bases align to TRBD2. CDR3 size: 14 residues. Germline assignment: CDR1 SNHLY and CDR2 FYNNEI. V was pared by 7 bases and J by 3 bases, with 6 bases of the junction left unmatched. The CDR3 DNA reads TGTGCCAGCAATCCCTCTAGCGGGAGCTACGAGCAGTACTTC. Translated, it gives CASNPSSGSYEQYF.

The CDR3 region is CASSQETGTGSYEQYF. As DNA, the CDR3 is TGTGCCAGCAGCCAAGAGACCGGGACAGGGTCCTACGAGCAGTACTTC. The chain uses TRBV4-2 and TRBJ2-7, with 9 bases lining up with TRBD1. The CDR3 has 16 residues. Germline V gives CDR1 LGHNA, CDR2 YNFKEQ. The J segment lost 1 base and the V segment lost 0 bases, leaving 4 bases of the junction unmatched.

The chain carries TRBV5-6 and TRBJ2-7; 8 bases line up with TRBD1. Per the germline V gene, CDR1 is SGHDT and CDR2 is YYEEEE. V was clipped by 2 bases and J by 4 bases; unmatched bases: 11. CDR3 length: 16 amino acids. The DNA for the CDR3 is TGTGCCAGCAGCTTCCCGAGAGGACAGGGTTTTTACGAGCAGTACTTC. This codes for CASSFPRGQGFYEQYF.

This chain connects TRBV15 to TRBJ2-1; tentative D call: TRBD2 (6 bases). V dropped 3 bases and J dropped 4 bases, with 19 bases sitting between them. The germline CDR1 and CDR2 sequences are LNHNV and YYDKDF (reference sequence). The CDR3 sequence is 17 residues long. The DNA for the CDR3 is TGTGCCACCAGCAGGGACGCAGCGAGTCTAGCGTACAATGAGCAGTTCTTC. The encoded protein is CATSRDAASLAYNEQFF.